This is a list of T cell receptor beta chains from one sample in a study of blood T cell repertoires in COVID-19. The repertoire was sequenced with immunoSEQ multiplex PCR; TCRdb's copy has only in-frame clones and lacks some. Of about 200,000 clones detected, roughly 80% appear once; the ten largest clones hold over 5%. Sequencing was carried out using peripheral blood. Receptor source: a woman aged 35 to 49 with COVID-19, enrolled during active disease. Each CDR3 is given with its conserved first and last residue. The D gene is left open where the match is weak. A row's size may be missing; if present it is once, few, many or a size class.

V	D	size	J	CDR3	DNA
TRBV5-1	NA	NA	TRBJ1-3	CASSLSAGLGGNTIYF	TGCGCCAGCAGCTTATCGGCAGGGTTGGGCGGAAACACCATATATTTT
TRBV18	NA	NA	TRBJ2-7	CASSPGGPYEQYF	TGTGCCAGCTCACCGGGGGGGCCCTACGAGCAGTACTTC
TRBV6-5	NA	NA	TRBJ1-2	CASSQIRDKGYTF	TGTGCCAGCAGTCAGATCCGGGACAAAGGCTACACCTTC
TRBV5-1	TRBD1	NA	TRBJ1-1	CASTLGTANTEAFF	TGCGCCAGCACACTAGGGACAGCGAACACTGAAGCTTTCTTT
TRBV5-6	NA	few	TRBJ1-2	CASSLAHRGAEGYTF	TGTGCCAGCAGCTTGGCCCACCGGGGTGCGGAGGGCTACACCTTC
TRBV6-5	NA	NA	TRBJ2-5	CASSLRESQETQYF	TGTGCCAGCAGCCTTCGGGAGTCACAAGAGACCCAGTACTTC
TRBV7-8	NA	NA	TRBJ1-1	CASSSQEISNTEAFF	TGTGCCAGCAGCTCACAGGAGATCTCGAACACTGAAGCTTTCTTT
TRBV7-2	NA	NA	TRBJ2-3	CASSPRVQRAFTDTQYF	TGTGCCAGCAGCCCTAGGGTCCAGCGGGCCTTCACAGATACGCAGTATTTT
TRBV27	NA	NA	TRBJ1-1	CASSHGENTEAFF	TGTGCCAGCAGTCACGGAGAAAACACTGAAGCTTTCTTT
TRBV4-1	NA	few	TRBJ1-3	CASSVALGLGGNTIYF	TGCGCCAGCAGCGTGGCGCTTGGACTTGGAGGAAACACCATATATTTT
TRBV19	TRBD2	NA	TRBJ2-7	CASSGRGSTYEQYF	TGTGCCAGTAGCGGGAGGGGATCCACCTACGAGCAGTACTTC
TRBV25-1	NA	NA	TRBJ2-7	CASSAGPGRAEQYF	TGTGCCAGCAGTGCCGGCCCCGGGCGGGCCGAGCAGTACTTC
TRBV4-1	TRBD1	NA	TRBJ1-5	CASSQEGQVNQPQHF	TGCGCCAGCAGCCAAGAAGGACAGGTCAATCAGCCCCAGCATTTT
TRBV3-1/TRBV3-2	TRBD1	NA	TRBJ1-1	CASSQDYRGQSQAFF	TGTGCCAGCAGCCAAGATTACAGGGGGCAGTCACAAGCTTTCTTT
TRBV7-2	TRBD1	NA	TRBJ1-6	CASSPLQGASSPLHF	TGTGCCAGCAGCCCGCTACAGGGGGCTAGTTCACCCCTCCACTTT
TRBV6-4	NA	few	TRBJ1-6	CASSDSNRNSPLHF	TGTGCCAGCAGTGACTCTAACAGGAATTCACCCCTCCACTTT
TRBV7-9	NA	once	TRBJ1-2	CASSLPAGLYGYTF	TGTGCCAGCAGCCTGCCGGCAGGTCTGTATGGCTACACCTTC
TRBV29-1	NA	NA	TRBJ1-5	CSADSYRTQPQHF	TGCAGCGCTGACAGCTACAGGACTCAGCCCCAGCATTTT
TRBV24-1	TRBD1	NA	TRBJ2-3	CATRASPGQGSTDTQYF	TGTGCCACCAGGGCGTCTCCGGGACAGGGGTCCACAGATACGCAGTATTTT
TRBV2	NA	NA	TRBJ2-6	CASLAPPRSGANVLTF	TGTGCCAGTCTCGCGCCCCCCCGATCTGGGGCCAACGTCCTGACTTTC
TRBV11-1	NA	many	TRBJ2-1	CASSLTDLNNEQFF	TGTGCCAGCAGCCTGACGGACTTAAACAATGAGCAGTTCTTC
TRBV5-4	TRBD2	NA	TRBJ2-7	CASSLNLAGGFYEQYF	TGTGCCAGCAGCTTAAACCTAGCGGGAGGTTTCTACGAGCAGTACTTC
TRBV7-8	TRBD2	NA	TRBJ2-2	CASSLDGSGAGELFF	TGTGCCAGCAGCTTAGACGGGAGCGGGGCCGGGGAGCTGTTTTTT
TRBV29-1	NA	NA	TRBJ1-1	CSAQNTEAFF	TGCAGCGCACAGAACACTGAAGCTTTCTTT
TRBV19	TRBD2	NA	TRBJ2-1	CASRPEAGGLGREQFF	TGTGCCAGTAGGCCTGAGGCGGGGGGGCTGGGGCGAGAGCAGTTCTTC
TRBV19	NA	NA	TRBJ1-6	CASSSLNSPLHF	TGTGCCAGTAGTAGTCTTAATTCACCCCTCCACTTT
TRBV30	TRBD1	NA	TRBJ1-1	CACQQGGDTEAFF	TGTGCCTGCCAACAGGGGGGGGACACTGAAGCTTTCTTT
TRBV3-1/TRBV3-2	TRBD1	NA	TRBJ1-5	CASSQDIRQGPSNQPQHF	TGTGCCAGCAGCCAAGATATCCGACAGGGACCAAGCAATCAGCCCCAGCATTTT
TRBV5-1	NA	NA	TRBJ1-1	CASTTDREAFF	TGCGCCAGCACTACCGACAGGGAAGCTTTCTTT
TRBV5-8	NA	few	TRBJ1-1	CASSSQGSTEAFF	TGTGCCAGCAGCTCACAGGGTAGCACTGAAGCTTTCTTT
TRBV15	NA	once	TRBJ1-2	CATSSAGPGRGYTF	TGTGCCACCAGCAGTGCAGGGCCCGGGAGGGGCTACACCTTC
TRBV6-4	TRBD1	many	TRBJ1-2	CASRETGSYGYTF	TGTGCCAGCAGGGAGACAGGGTCCTATGGCTACACCTTC
TRBV5-1	NA	NA	TRBJ2-1	CASSVVALSNRNEQFF	TGCGCCAGCAGCGTGGTAGCCCTATCTAACCGCAATGAGCAGTTCTTC
TRBV5-5	NA	once	TRBJ2-7	CASRGEASYEQYF	TGTGCCAGCAGAGGAGAAGCCTCCTACGAGCAGTACTTC
TRBV5-1	NA	few	TRBJ2-1	CASSLDPGVNEQFF	TGCGCCAGCAGCTTAGACCCCGGGGTGAATGAGCAGTTCTTC
TRBV9	TRBD2	NA	TRBJ2-5	CASSTGTSGGIIETQYF	TGTGCCAGCAGTACCGGGACTAGCGGGGGAATTATAGAGACCCAGTACTTC
TRBV20-1	NA	NA	TRBJ2-7	CSASLGSYEQYF	TGCAGTGCTAGTCTCGGGAGTTACGAGCAGTACTTC
TRBV6-5	TRBD1	NA	TRBJ2-1	CASIEDRVSYNEQFF	TGTGCCAGCATAGAAGACAGGGTGTCCTACAATGAGCAGTTCTTC
TRBV7-3	NA	once	TRBJ2-3	CASSLASVGGTDTQYF	TGTGCCAGCAGCTTAGCCTCAGTTGGAGGAACAGATACGCAGTATTTT
TRBV7-8	NA	few	TRBJ2-7	CASSLGPLYEQYF	TGTGCCAGCAGCTTGGGGCCCCTCTACGAGCAGTACTTC
TRBV4-2	TRBD1	NA	TRBJ1-4	CASSVGQTNEKLFF	TGTGCCAGCAGCGTGGGACAGACTAATGAAAAACTGTTTTTT
TRBV9	TRBD2	NA	TRBJ2-3	CASSPRGSGGAADTQYF	TGTGCCAGCAGCCCCAGGGGGAGCGGGGGGGCCGCAGATACGCAGTATTTT
TRBV5-1	NA	few	TRBJ1-6	CASSLEGGQVNSPLHF	TGCGCCAGCAGCTTGGAGGGGGGGCAAGTTAATTCACCCCTCCACTTT
TRBV7-2	NA	few	TRBJ2-3	CASSAIQITKDTQYF	TGTGCCAGCAGCGCTATCCAGATAACTAAGGATACGCAGTATTTT
TRBV30	NA	NA	TRBJ1-5	CAWTQGGNQPQHF	TGTGCCTGGACTCAGGGTGGCAATCAGCCCCAGCATTTT
TRBV5-1	NA	NA	TRBJ2-1	CASSTTTQNEQFF	TGCGCCAGCAGCACCACGACACAAAATGAGCAGTTCTTC
TRBV19	TRBD1	few	TRBJ1-1	CASIATTGVIYNTEAFF	TGTGCCAGTATCGCGACGACAGGGGTCATATATAACACTGAAGCTTTCTTT
TRBV10-3	TRBD2	NA	TRBJ2-1	CAIGTSGGIEQFF	TGTGCCATCGGTACTAGCGGAGGCATAGAGCAGTTCTTC
TRBV3-1/TRBV3-2	TRBD2	NA	TRBJ2-5	CASSQDTSGEYF	TGTGCCAGCAGCCAAGATACTAGCGGGGAGTACTTC
TRBV4-3	NA	NA	TRBJ1-5	CASSQDWQSNQPQHF	TGCGCCAGCAGCCAAGATTGGCAGTCCAATCAGCCCCAGCATTTT
TRBV24-1	NA	NA	TRBJ2-2	CATSGLTGELFF	TGTGCCACCTCTGGCCTCACCGGGGAGCTGTTTTTT
TRBV2	NA	NA	TRBJ1-5	CASSEQGTSNQPQHF	TGTGCCAGCAGTGAACAGGGGACTAGCAATCAGCCCCAGCATTTT
TRBV10-3	NA	NA	TRBJ2-7	CAISPDGGSGYEQYF	TGTGCCATCAGTCCGGACGGGGGAAGCGGCTACGAGCAGTACTTC